This T cell receptor beta chain is from a study of CD8+CD57+ T cells in acquired aplastic anemia. Profiles of TCR beta VDJ and CDR3 were generated from a genomic DNA template. TCRdb recomputed calls from the reads with MiXCR, one row per CDR3 protein. Of about 160,000 distinct CDR3 sequences listed, roughly 48% are singletons. This CDR3 is built from 15 residues. Trimming removed 4 bases from V and 9 bases from J; junction bases left unmatched: 8. Patients included in sequencing had previously demonstrated CD8+CD57+ cell expansion by flow cytometry. Acquired aplastic anemia of severe grade affected all patients. The table lists this clonotype with many counts.

The specimen was sorted CD4+, CD8+, or CD8+CD57+ T cells (not recorded which) from PBMCs. The TCR comes from a human donor with aplastic anemia. V and J are TRBV12-3 or TRBV12-4 and TRBJ2-2; 10 nucleotides align to TRBD1. The CDR3 DNA reads TGTGCCAGCAGTTCCTCGGGACAGGGGTCCAGGGAGCTGTTTTTT. Amino acid sequence: CASSSSGQGSRELFF.